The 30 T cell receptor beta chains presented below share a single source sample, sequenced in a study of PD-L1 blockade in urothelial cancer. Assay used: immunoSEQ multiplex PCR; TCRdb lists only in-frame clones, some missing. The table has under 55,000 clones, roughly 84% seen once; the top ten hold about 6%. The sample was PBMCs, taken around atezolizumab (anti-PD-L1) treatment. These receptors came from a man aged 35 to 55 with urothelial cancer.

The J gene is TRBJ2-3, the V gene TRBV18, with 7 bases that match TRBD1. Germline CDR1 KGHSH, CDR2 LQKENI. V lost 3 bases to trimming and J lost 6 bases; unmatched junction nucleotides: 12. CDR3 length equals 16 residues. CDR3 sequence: CASSPKGQALVDTQYF. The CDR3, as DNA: TGTGCCAGCTCACCGAAAGGACAGGCCCTTGTGGATACGCAGTATTTT.

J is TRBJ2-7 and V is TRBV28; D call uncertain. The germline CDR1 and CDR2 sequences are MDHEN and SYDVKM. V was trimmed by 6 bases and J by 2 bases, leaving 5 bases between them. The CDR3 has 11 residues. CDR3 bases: TGTGCCAGCAGCCGCGCCTACGAGCAGTACTTC. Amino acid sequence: CASSRAYEQYF.

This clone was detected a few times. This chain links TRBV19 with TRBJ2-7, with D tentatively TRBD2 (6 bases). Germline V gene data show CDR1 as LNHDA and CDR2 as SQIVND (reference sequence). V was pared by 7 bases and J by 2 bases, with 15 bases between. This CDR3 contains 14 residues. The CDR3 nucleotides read TGTGCCAGTAAGGTGCAGGGAGGCCCCTACGAGCAGTACTTC. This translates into CASKVQGGPYEQYF. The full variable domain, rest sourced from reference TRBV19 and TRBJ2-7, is DGGITQSPKYLFRKEGQNVTLSCEQNLNHDAMYWYRQDPGQGLRLIYYSQIVNDFQKGDIAEGYSVSREKKESFPLTVTSAQKNPTAFYLCASKVQGGPYEQYFGPGTRLTVT.

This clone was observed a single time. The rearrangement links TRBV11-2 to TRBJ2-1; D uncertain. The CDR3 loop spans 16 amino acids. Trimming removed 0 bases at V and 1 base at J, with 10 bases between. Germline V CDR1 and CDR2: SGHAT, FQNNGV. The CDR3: CASSLEYSRSYNEQFF. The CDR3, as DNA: TGTGCCAGCAGCTTAGAATACTCACGGTCCTACAATGAGCAGTTCTTC.

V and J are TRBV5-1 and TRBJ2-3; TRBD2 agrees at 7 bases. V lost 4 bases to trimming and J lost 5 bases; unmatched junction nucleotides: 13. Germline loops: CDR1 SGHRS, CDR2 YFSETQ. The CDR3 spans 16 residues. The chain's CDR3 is CASSPIGGGPEDTQYF. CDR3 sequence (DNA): TGCGCCAGCAGCCCCATCGGGGGAGGGCCAGAAGATACGCAGTATTTT.

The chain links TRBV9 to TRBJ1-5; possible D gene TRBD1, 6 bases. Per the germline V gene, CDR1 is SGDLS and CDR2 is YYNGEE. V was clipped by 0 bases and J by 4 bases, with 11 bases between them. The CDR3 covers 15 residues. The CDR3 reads CASSVETGQNQPQHF. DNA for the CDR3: TGTGCCAGCAGCGTAGAGACAGGCCAAAATCAGCCCCAGCATTTT.

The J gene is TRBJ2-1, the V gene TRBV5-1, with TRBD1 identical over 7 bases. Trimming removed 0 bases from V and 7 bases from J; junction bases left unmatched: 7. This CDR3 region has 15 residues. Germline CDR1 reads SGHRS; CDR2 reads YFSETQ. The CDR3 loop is CASSLGDSPSNEQFF. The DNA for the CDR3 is TGCGCCAGCAGCTTGGGGGACAGCCCTTCGAATGAGCAGTTCTTC.

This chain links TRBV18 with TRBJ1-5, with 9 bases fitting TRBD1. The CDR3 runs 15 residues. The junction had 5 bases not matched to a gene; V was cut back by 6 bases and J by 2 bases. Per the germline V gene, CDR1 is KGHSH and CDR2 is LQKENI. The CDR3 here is CASSQDRGRNQPQHF. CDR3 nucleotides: TGTGCCAGCTCCCAGGACAGGGGACGCAATCAGCCCCAGCATTTT.

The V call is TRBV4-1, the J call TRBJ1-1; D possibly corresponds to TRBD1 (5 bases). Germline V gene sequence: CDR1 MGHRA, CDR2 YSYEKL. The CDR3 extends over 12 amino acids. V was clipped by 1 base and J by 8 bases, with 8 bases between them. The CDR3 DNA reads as TGCGCCAGCAGCCAAGTCCAGGGAGAAGCTTTCTTT. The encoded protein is CASSQVQGEAFF.

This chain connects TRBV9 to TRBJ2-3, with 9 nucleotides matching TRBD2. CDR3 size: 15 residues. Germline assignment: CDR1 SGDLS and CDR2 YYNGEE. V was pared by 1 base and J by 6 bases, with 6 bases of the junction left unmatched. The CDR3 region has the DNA TGTGCCAGCAGCGTAACGGCGGGAGGGGGGGATACGCAGTATTTT. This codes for CASSVTAGGGDTQYF.

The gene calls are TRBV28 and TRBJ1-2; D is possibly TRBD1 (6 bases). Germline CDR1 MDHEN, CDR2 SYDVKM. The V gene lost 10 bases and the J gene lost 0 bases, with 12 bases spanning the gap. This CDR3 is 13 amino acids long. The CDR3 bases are TGTGCCACTACGGACAGAACTAACTATGGCTACACCTTC. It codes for CATTDRTNYGYTF.

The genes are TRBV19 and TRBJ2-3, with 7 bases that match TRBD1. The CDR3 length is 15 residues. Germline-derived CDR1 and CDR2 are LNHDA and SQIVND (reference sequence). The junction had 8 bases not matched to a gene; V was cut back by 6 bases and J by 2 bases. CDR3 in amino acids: CASRSGQSHTDTQYF. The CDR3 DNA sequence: TGTGCCAGTAGATCGGGACAGAGCCACACAGATACGCAGTATTTT.

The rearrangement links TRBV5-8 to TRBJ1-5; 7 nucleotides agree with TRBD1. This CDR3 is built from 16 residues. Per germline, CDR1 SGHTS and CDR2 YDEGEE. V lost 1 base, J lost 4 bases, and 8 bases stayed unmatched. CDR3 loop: CASSLRSGQLNQPQHF. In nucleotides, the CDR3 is TGTGCCAGCAGCTTGCGATCGGGACAGTTAAATCAGCCCCAGCATTTT.

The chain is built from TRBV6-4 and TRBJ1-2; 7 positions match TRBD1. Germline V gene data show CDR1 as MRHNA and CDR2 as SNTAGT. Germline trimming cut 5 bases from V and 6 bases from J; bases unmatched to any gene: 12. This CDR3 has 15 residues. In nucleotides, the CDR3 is TGTGCCAGCAGTCGCCAATCGGGGACAGTAGATGGCTACACCTTC. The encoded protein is CASSRQSGTVDGYTF.

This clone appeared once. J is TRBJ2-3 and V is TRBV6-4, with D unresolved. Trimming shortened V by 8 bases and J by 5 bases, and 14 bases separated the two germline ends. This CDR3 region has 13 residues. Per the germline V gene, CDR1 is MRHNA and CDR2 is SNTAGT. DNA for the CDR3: TGTGCCAGCGCTCTTCGACTGGAAGATACGCAGTATTTT. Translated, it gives CASALRLEDTQYF.

The CDR3 DNA reads TGCAGTGCTAGAGGGTGGCCAGGTCTGTTCTTC. Encoded protein: CSARGWPGLFF. This chain connects TRBV20-1 to TRBJ2-1, with D unresolved. CDR3 length equals 11 residues. Germline CDR1 and CDR2: DFQATT and SNEGSKA (reference sequence). The V end was cut by 1 base, the J end by 15 bases, with 13 bases between.

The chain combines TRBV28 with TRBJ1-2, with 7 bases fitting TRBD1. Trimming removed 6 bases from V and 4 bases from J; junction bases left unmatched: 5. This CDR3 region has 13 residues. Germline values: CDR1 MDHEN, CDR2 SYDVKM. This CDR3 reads CASRGGQTYGYTF. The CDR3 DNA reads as TGTGCCAGCAGGGGGGGACAGACCTATGGCTACACCTTC.

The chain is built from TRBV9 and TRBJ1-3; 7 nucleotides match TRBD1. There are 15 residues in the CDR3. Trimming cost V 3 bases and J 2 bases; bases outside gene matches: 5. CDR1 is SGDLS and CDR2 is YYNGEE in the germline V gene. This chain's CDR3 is CASSGTGGAGNTIYF. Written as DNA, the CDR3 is TGTGCCAGCAGCGGGACAGGAGGGGCTGGAAACACCATATATTTT. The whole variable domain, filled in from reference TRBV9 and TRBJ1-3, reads DSGVTQTPKHLITATGQRVTLRCSPRSGDLSVYWYQQSLDQGLQFLIQYYNGEERAKGNILERFSAQQFPDLHSELNLSSLELGDSALYFCASSGTGGAGNTIYFGEGSWLTVV.

The CDR3 sequence is CASSPDGTSGKNTQYF. The DNA for the CDR3 is TGTGCCAGCAGCCCAGACGGGACTAGCGGGAAGAATACGCAGTATTTT. The chain uses TRBV7-2 and TRBJ2-3; 13 nucleotides agree with TRBD2. Germline CDR1 is SGHTA and CDR2 is FQGNSA. CDR3 length: 16 residues. The trim removed 5 bases at V and 7 bases at J, leaving 9 bases unmatched.

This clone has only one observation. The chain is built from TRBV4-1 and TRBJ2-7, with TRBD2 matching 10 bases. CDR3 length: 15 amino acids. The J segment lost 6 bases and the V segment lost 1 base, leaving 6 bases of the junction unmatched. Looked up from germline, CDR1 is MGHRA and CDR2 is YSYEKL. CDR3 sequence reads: CASSQVLAGALEQYF. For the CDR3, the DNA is TGCGCCAGCAGCCAAGTCCTAGCGGGAGCTCTCGAGCAGTACTTC.

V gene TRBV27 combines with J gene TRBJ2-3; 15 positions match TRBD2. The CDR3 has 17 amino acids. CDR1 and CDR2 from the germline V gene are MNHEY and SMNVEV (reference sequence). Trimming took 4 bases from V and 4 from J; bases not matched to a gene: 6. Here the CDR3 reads CASSSPGLAGGPDTQYF. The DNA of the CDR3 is TGTGCCAGCAGTTCTCCGGGACTAGCGGGAGGCCCAGATACGCAGTATTTT.

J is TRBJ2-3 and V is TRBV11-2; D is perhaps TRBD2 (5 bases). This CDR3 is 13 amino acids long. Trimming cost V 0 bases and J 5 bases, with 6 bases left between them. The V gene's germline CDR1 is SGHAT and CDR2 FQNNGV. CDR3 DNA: TGTGCCAGCAGCTTAGATCGGGGAGATACGCAGTATTTT. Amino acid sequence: CASSLDRGDTQYF.

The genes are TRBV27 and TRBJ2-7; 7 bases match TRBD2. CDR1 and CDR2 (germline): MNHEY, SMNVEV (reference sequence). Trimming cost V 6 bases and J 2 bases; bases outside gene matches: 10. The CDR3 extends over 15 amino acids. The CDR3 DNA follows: TGTGCCAGCAGGTCCACTAGCGTACCGCCCTACGAGCAGTACTTC. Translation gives CASRSTSVPPYEQYF.

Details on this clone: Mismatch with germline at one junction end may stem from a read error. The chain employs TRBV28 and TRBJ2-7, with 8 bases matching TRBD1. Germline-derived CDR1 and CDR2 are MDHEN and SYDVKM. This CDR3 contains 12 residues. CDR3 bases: TGTGCCAGCAGCCTGGGACAGGTGAAGTTCGACTTC. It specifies CASSLGQVKFDF. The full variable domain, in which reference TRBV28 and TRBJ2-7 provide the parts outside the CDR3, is DVKVTQSSRYLVKRTGEKVFLECVQDMDHENMFWYRQDPGLGLRLIYFSYDVKMKEKGDIPEGYSVSREKKERFSLILESASTNQTSMYLCASSLGQVKFDFGPGTRLTVT.

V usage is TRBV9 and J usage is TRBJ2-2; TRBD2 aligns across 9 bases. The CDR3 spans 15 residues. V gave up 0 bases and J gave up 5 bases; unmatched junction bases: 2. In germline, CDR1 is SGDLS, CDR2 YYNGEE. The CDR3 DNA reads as TGTGCCAGCAGCGTAGGACTAGCGGATACCGGGGAGCTGTTTTTT. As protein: CASSVGLADTGELFF.

The CDR3 DNA reads TGTGCCAGCTATGGGACAGTGGTCAATCAGCCCCAGCATTTT. Translation: CASYGTVVNQPQHF. The rearrangement uses TRBV6-1 and TRBJ1-5; 7 nucleotides match TRBD1. CDR3 size: 14 residues. Germline trimming cut 8 bases from V and 3 bases from J; bases unmatched to any gene: 7. Germline CDR1 is MNHNS and CDR2 is SASEGT.

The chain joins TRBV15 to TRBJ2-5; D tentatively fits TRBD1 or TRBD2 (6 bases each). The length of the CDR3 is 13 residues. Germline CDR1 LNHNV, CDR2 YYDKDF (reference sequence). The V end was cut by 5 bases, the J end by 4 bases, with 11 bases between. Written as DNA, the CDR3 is TGTGCCACCAGCGGAGGAGGGGGAGAGACCCAGTACTTC. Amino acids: CATSGGGGETQYF.

CDR3 in DNA: TGTGCCTGTACCGGGACTAGCGGCTCTTTGGATACGCAGTATTTT. Protein: CACTGTSGSLDTQYF. The genes are TRBV30 and TRBJ2-3; 11 bases line up with TRBD2. V shed 6 bases, J shed 6 bases, and the junction held 11 bases outside the gene matches. The CDR3 totals 15 residues. Germline V gene lookup returns CDR1 GTSNPN and CDR2 SVGIG (reference sequence).

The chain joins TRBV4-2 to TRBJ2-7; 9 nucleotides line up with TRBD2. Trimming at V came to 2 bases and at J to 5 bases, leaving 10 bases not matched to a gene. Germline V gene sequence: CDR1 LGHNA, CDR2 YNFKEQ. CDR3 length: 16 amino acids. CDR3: CASSQQVLAGVDEQYF. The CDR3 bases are TGTGCCAGCAGCCAACAGGTACTAGCGGGCGTCGACGAGCAGTACTTC.

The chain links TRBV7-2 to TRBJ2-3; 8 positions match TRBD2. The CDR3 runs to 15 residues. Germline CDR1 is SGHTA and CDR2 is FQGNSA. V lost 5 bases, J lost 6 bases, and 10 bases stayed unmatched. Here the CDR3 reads CASSPPGTRRDTQYF. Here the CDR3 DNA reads TGTGCCAGCAGCCCACCCGGGACTAGACGCGATACGCAGTATTTT.